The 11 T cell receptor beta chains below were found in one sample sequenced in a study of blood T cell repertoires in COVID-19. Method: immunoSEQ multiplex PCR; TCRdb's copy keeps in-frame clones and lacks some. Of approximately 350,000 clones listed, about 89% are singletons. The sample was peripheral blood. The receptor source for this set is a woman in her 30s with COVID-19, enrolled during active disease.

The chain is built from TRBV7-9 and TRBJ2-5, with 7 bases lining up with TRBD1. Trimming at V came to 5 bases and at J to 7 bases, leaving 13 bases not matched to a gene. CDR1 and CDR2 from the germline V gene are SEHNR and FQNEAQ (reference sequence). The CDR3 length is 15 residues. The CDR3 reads CASSPRQGEWVTQYF. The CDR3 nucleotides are TGTGCCAGCAGCCCGCGACAGGGAGAATGGGTGACCCAGTACTTC. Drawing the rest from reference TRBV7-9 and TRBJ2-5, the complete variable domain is DTGVSQNPRHKITKRGQNVTFRCDPISEHNRLYWYRQTLGQGPEFLTYFQNEAQLEKSRLLSDRFSAERPKGSFSTLEIQRTEQGDSAMYLCASSPRQGEWVTQYFGPGTRLLVL.

This chain's CDR3 is CASSAGLAGGPVNEQFF. The CDR3 DNA reads TGTGCCAGCAGCGCCGGACTAGCGGGGGGGCCCGTAAATGAGCAGTTCTTC. The chain recombines TRBV5-6 with TRBJ2-1; 15 bases agree with TRBD2. From germline, CDR1 is SGHDT and CDR2 YYEEEE. V trimming: 4 bases; J trimming: 7 bases; junction bases outside the gene matches: 9. The CDR3 sequence is 17 residues long. The entire variable domain, with the rest obtained from reference TRBV5-6 and TRBJ2-1, is as follows: DAGVTQSPTHLIKTRGQQVTLRCSPKSGHDTVSWYQQALGQGPQFIFQYYEEEERQRGNFPDRFSGHQFPNYSSELNVNALLLGDSALYLCASSAGLAGGPVNEQFFGPGTRLTVL.

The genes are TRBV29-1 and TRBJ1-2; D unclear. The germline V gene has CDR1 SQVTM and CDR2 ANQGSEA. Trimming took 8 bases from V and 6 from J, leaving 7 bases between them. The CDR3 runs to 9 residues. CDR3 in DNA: TGCAGCACCGCGGATGGCTACACCTTC. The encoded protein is CSTADGYTF.

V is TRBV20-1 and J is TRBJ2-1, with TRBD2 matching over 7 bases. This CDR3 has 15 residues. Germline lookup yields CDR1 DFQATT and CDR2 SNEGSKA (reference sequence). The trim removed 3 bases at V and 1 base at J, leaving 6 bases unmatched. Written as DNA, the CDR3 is TGCAGTGCTAGTCTGGCGGGAGTTTCCTACAATGAGCAGTTCTTC. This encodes CSASLAGVSYNEQFF.

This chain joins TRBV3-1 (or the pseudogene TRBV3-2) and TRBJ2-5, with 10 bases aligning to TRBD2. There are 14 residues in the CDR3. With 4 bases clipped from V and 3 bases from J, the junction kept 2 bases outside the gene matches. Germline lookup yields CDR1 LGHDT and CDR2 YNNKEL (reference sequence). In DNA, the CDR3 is TGTGCCAGCAGCCCCAGCGGGGGGGAAGAGACCCAGTACTTC. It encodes CASSPSGGEETQYF.

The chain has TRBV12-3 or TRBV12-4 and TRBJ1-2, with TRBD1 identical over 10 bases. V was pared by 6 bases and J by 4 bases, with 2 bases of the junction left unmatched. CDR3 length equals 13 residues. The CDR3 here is CASSGQGGYGYTF. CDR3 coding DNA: TGTGCCAGCAGCGGACAGGGGGGCTATGGCTACACCTTC.

The DNA of the CDR3 is TGTGCCAGCGGAGGCGGAGGACAGGCAAACACTGAAGCTTTCTTT. Translation: CASGGGGQANTEAFF. The J gene is TRBJ1-1, the V gene TRBV27; 7 nucleotides agree with TRBD1. The CDR3 length is 15 residues. J lost 2 bases, V lost 8 bases, and 11 bases had no gene match. Germline V gene data show CDR1 as MNHEY and CDR2 as SMNVEV (reference sequence).

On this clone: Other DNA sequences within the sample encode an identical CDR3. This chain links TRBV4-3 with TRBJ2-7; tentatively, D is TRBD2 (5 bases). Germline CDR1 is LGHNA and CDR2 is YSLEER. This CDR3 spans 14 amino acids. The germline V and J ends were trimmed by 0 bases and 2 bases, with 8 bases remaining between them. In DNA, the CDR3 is TGCGCCAGCAGCCAAGATCCCGGGGCCTACGAGCAGTACTTC. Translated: CASSQDPGAYEQYF.

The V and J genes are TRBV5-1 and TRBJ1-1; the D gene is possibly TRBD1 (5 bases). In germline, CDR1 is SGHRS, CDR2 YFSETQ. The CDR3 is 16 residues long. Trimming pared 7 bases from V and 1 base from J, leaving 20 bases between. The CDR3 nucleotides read TGCGCCAGCGCGTATTCTTCAGGGTTCTCGAACACTGAAGCTTTCTTT. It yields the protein CASAYSSGFSNTEAFF.

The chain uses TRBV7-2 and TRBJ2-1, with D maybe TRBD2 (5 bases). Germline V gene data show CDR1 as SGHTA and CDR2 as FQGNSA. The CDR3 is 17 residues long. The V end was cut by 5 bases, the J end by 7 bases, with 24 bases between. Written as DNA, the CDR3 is TGTGCCAGCAGCCCCCGGTTGAAGCGGATGGTGGGAAATGAGCAGTTCTTC. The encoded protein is CASSPRLKRMVGNEQFF. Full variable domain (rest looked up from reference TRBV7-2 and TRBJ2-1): GAGVSQSPSNKVTEKGKDVELRCDPISGHTALYWYRQSLGQGLEFLIYFQGNSAPDKSGLPSDRFSAERTGGSVSTLTIQRTQQEDSAVYLCASSPRLKRMVGNEQFFGPGTRLTVL.

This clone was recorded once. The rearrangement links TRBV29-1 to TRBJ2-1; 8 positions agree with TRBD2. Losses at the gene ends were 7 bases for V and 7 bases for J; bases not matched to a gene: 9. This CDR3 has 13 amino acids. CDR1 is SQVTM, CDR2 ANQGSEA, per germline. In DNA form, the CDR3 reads TGCAGCGGCGAGCGGGAGACTTGGAATGAGCAGTTCTTC. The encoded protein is CSGERETWNEQFF.